Shown below are 13 T cell receptor beta chains from a single sample sequenced in a study of shared clonotypes between healthy human individuals. TCRdb's table, derived via immunoSEQ multiplex PCR, lists solely in-frame clones and lacks some. Among 2 million to 2.5 million clones listed, under 95% were seen once. The sample was naive CD4+ T cells from PBMCs. Regarding subset: CD45RA+ positively selected. Receptor source: a man aged 18 to 30 in good health. Some clones in this sample may be carry-over from other donors' samples.

On this clone itself: Additional DNA sequences in this sample encode the identical CDR3. The chain carries TRBV5-1 and TRBJ1-1; 9 nucleotides line up with TRBD1. The CDR3 extends over 16 amino acids. Germline V gene sequence: CDR1 SGHRS, CDR2 YFSETQ. Trimming cost V 0 bases and J 0 bases; bases outside gene matches: 3. CDR3 DNA: TGCGCCAGCAGCTTGGGGGACAGGGACATGAACACTGAAGCTTTCTTT. Protein sequence: CASSLGDRDMNTEAFF.

In the case of this clone: Different DNA sequences within this sample yield the same CDR3. This chain connects TRBV29-1 to TRBJ1-1, with D uncertain. This CDR3 is built from 12 residues. The germline CDR1 and CDR2 sequences are SQVTM and ANQGSEA. With 6 bases removed from V and 2 bases from J, the gap between germline ends came to 10 bases. The CDR3 DNA is TGCAGCGTGTCAGGAGGAAACACTGAAGCTTTCTTT. The encoded protein is CSVSGGNTEAFF.

Points on this clone: The sample holds other DNA sequences that translate to the same CDR3. V usage is TRBV7-9 and J usage is TRBJ1-2; D might be TRBD1 (6 bases). The CDR3 spans 14 residues. V lost 1 base and J 2 bases, leaving 8 bases between the germline ends. CDR1 is SEHNR and CDR2 is FQNEAQ in the germline V gene (reference sequence). CDR3 sequence reads: CASSLGGANYGYTF. The DNA of the CDR3 is TGTGCCAGCAGCTTAGGGGGGGCGAACTATGGCTACACCTTC.

V usage is TRBV30 and J usage is TRBJ2-5, with a weak D call TRBD1 (5 bases). V lost 4 bases and J 2 bases, leaving 11 bases between the germline ends. Per the germline V gene, CDR1 is GTSNPN and CDR2 is SVGIG (reference sequence). This CDR3 comprises 13 residues. CDR3 sequence: CAWTRQSQETQYF. CDR3 in DNA: TGTGCCTGGACCCGACAGTCTCAAGAGACCCAGTACTTC.

As for this clone: The sample carries other DNA sequences with the same CDR3. The chain joins TRBV9 to TRBJ2-3, with 12 positions matching TRBD2. This CDR3 comprises 17 residues. Looked up from germline, CDR1 is SGDLS and CDR2 is YYNGEE. The junction had 7 bases not matched to a gene; V was cut back by 4 bases and J by 1 base. The CDR3: CASSLGLAGSGTDTQYF. The CDR3 DNA sequence: TGTGCCAGCAGCCTAGGACTAGCGGGAAGTGGCACAGATACGCAGTATTTT. Looking up the rest from reference TRBV9 and TRBJ2-3 gives the full variable domain: DSGVTQTPKHLITATGQRVTLRCSPRSGDLSVYWYQQSLDQGLQFLIQYYNGEERAKGNILERFSAQQFPDLHSELNLSSLELGDSALYFCASSLGLAGSGTDTQYFGPGTRLTVL.

This clone was detected only once. The chain carries TRBV30 and TRBJ1-4, with D uncertain. This CDR3 has 13 residues. The germline V gene has CDR1 GTSNPN and CDR2 SVGIG (reference sequence). V gave up 4 bases and J gave up 3 bases, with 9 bases separating them. CDR3 sequence reads: CAWNGVANEKLFF. The CDR3 DNA follows: TGTGCCTGGAATGGAGTGGCTAATGAAAAACTGTTTTTT. Variable domain in full (rest from reference TRBV30 and TRBJ1-4): SQTIHQWPATLVQPVGSPLSLECTVEGTSNPNLYWYRQAAGRGLQLLFYSVGIGQISSEVPQNLSASRPQDRQFILSSKKLLLSDSGFYLCAWNGVANEKLFFGSGTQLSVL.

The V and J genes are TRBV28 and TRBJ2-7, with D hard to call. The CDR3 runs to 13 residues. V was cut by 5 bases and J by 5 bases, with 13 bases left in between. The V gene's germline CDR1 is MDHEN and CDR2 SYDVKM. The CDR3 DNA follows: TGTGCCAGCAGTCCACCCGCCGTCGACGAGCAGTACTTC. It translates to CASSPPAVDEQYF.

The gene calls are TRBV11-2 and TRBJ2-5; the D gene is possibly TRBD1 (5 bases). V was pared by 4 bases and J by 5 bases, with 14 bases between. CDR3 size: 14 residues. Germline V gives CDR1 SGHAT, CDR2 FQNNGV. The CDR3 DNA is TGTGCCAGCAGCTCCTCCAGGGTGGGCGAGACCCAGTACTTC. Its translation is CASSSSRVGETQYF. Drawing the rest from reference TRBV11-2 and TRBJ2-5, the complete variable domain is EAGVAQSPRYKIIEKRQSVAFWCNPISGHATLYWYQQILGQGPKLLIQFQNNGVVDDSQLPKDRFSAERLKGVDSTLKIQPAKLEDSAVYLCASSSSRVGETQYFGPGTRLLVL.

The chain uses TRBV28 and TRBJ1-5; possibly TRBD1 for D (5 bases). The CDR3 length is 15 residues. Trimming removed 4 bases at V and 3 bases at J, with 13 bases between. CDR1 and CDR2 (germline): MDHEN, SYDVKM. CDR3 nucleotides: TGTGCCAGCAGTTCTATCTCAGGGTTCAATCAGCCCCAGCATTTT. It is translated as CASSSISGFNQPQHF.

This clone was recorded once. The genes are TRBV19 and TRBJ2-7; D possibly corresponds to TRBD2 (8 bases). This CDR3 is 15 amino acids long. V was pared by 4 bases and J by 3 bases, with 16 bases between. Germline V lookup: CDR1 LNHDA, CDR2 SQIVND (reference sequence). CDR3 amino acids: CASSTAGGDSYEQYF. CDR3 nucleotide sequence: TGTGCCAGTAGTACCGCCGGGGGGGACAGCTACGAGCAGTACTTC.

The rearrangement links TRBV4-3 to TRBJ2-1; D call uncertain. CDR1 is LGHNA, CDR2 YSLEER, per germline. This CDR3 contains 16 residues. Trimming left V 0 bases short and J 0 bases short, with 9 bases between. The CDR3 sequence: CASSQDAASSYNEQFF. For the CDR3, the DNA is TGCGCCAGCAGCCAAGATGCGGCGAGCTCCTACAATGAGCAGTTCTTC.

V is TRBV9 and J is TRBJ2-1; TRBD2 matches at 10 bases. Germline-derived CDR1 and CDR2 are SGDLS and YYNGEE. This CDR3 region has 15 residues. V gave up 0 bases and J gave up 8 bases; unmatched junction bases: 5. The CDR3 here is CASSVGASGSDEQFF. The CDR3 DNA reads as TGTGCCAGCAGCGTAGGGGCTAGCGGGAGTGATGAGCAGTTCTTC.

CDR3 region: CASSQGALAGKYNEQFF. DNA of the CDR3: TGCGCCAGCAGCCAAGGTGCGCTAGCGGGGAAATACAATGAGCAGTTCTTC. This rearrangement joins TRBV4-1 to TRBJ2-1; TRBD2 matches 9 bases. In germline, CDR1 is MGHRA, CDR2 YSYEKL. CDR3 length: 17 residues. With V trimmed by 1 base and J by 4 bases, 8 bases remained unmatched.